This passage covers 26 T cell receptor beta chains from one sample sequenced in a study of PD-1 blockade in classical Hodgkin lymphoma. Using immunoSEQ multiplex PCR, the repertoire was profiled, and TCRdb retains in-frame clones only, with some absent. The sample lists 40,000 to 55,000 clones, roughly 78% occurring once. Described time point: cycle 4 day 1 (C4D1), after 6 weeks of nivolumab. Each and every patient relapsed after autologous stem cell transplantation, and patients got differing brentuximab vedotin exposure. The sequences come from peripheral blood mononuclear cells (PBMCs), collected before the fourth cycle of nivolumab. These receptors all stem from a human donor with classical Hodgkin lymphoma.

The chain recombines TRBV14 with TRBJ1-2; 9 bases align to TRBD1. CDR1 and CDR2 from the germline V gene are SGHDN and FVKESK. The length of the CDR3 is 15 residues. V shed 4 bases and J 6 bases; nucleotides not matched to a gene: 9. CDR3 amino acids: CASSLQGAGFNGYTF. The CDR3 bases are TGTGCCAGCAGCCTACAGGGGGCAGGGTTCAATGGCTACACCTTC.

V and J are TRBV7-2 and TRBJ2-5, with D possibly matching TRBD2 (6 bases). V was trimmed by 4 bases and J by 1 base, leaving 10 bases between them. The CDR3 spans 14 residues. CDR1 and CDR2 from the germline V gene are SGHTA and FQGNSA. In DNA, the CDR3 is TGTGCCAGCAGCTCCCCGGGACTCCAAGAGACCCAGTACTTC. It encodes CASSSPGLQETQYF.

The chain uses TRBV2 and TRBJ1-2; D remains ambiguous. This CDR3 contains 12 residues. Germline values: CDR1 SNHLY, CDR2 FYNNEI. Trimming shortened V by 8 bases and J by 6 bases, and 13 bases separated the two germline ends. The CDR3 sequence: CASAWSKDGYTF. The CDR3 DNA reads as TGTGCCAGCGCCTGGTCAAAGGATGGCTACACCTTC. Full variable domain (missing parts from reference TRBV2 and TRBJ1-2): EPEVTQTPSHQVTQMGQEVILRCVPISNHLYFYWYRQILGQKVEFLVSFYNNEISEKSEIFDDQFSVERPDGSNFTLKIRSTKLEDSAMYFCASAWSKDGYTFGSGTRLTVV.

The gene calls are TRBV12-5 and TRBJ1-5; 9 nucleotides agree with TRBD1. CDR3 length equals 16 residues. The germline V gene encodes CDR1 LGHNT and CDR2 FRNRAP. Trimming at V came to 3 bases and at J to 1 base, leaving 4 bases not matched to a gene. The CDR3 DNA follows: TGTGCTAGTGGTTTATGGGACAGGGTGAGCAATCAGCCCCAGCATTTT. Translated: CASGLWDRVSNQPQHF. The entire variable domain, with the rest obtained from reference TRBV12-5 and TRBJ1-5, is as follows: DARVTQTPRHKVTEMGQEVTMRCQPILGHNTVFWYRQTMMQGLELLAYFRNRAPLDDSGMPKDRFSAEMPDATLATLKIQPSEPRDSAVYFCASGLWDRVSNQPQHFGDGTRLSIL.

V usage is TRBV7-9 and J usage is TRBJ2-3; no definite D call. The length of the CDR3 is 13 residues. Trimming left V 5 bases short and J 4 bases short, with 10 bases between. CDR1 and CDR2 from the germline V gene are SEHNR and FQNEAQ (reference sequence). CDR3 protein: CASSVGRADTQYF. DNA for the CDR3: TGTGCCAGCAGCGTCGGAAGGGCAGATACGCAGTATTTT.

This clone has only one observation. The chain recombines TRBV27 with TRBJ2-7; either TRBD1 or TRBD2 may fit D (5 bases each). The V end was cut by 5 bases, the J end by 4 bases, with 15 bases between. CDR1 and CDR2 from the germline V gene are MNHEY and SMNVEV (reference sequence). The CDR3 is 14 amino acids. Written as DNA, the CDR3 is TGTGCCAGCAGTGTCAGGGACGGCTTTTACGAGCAGTACTTC. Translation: CASSVRDGFYEQYF.

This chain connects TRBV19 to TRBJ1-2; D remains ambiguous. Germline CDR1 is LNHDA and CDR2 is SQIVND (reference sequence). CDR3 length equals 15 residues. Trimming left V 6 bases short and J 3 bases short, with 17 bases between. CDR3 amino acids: CASRVGSVSYYGYTF. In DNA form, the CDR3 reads TGTGCCAGTAGGGTCGGGAGTGTCAGCTACTATGGCTACACCTTC.

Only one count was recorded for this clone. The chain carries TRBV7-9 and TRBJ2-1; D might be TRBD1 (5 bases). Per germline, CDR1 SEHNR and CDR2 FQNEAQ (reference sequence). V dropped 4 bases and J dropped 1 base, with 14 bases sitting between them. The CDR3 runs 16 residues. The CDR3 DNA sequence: TGTGCCAGCAGCTCCATCCAGGGTGGGTCCTACAATGAGCAGTTCTTC. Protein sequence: CASSSIQGGSYNEQFF.

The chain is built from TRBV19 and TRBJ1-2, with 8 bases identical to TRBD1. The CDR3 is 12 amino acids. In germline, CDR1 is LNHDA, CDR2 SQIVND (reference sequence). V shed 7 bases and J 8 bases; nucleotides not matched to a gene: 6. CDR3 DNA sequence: TGTGCCAGTACCCAAACAGGGGGAGGCTACACCTTC. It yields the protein CASTQTGGGYTF.

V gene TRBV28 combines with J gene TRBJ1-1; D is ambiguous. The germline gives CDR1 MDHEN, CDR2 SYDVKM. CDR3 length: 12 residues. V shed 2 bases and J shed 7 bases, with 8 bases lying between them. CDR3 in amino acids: CASSLRVSEAFF. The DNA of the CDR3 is TGTGCCAGCAGTTTACGGGTTAGTGAAGCTTTCTTT.

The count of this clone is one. The CDR3 loop is CASSTGGPYNEQFF. CDR3 DNA sequence: TGCGCCAGCAGTACGGGGGGGCCCTACAATGAGCAGTTCTTC. The rearrangement joins TRBV5-1 to TRBJ2-1, with TRBD2 matching 8 bases. This CDR3 spans 14 amino acids. The V segment lost 5 bases and the J segment 2 bases; nucleotides outside the gene matches: 3. The germline V gene encodes CDR1 SGHRS and CDR2 YFSETQ. The full variable domain, its missing parts supplied by reference TRBV5-1 and TRBJ2-1, is KAGVTQTPRYLIKTRGQQVTLSCSPISGHRSVSWYQQTPGQGLQFLFEYFSETQRNKGNFPGRFSGRQFSNSRSEMNVSTLELGDSALYLCASSTGGPYNEQFFGPGTRLTVL.

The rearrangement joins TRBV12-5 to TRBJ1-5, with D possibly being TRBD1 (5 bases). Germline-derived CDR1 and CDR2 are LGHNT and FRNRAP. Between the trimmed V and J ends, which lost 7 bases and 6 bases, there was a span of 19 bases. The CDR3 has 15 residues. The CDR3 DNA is TGTGCTAGTGCCATGGTGGCGGGGGGAAGTCAGCCCCAGCATTTT. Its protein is CASAMVAGGSQPQHF.

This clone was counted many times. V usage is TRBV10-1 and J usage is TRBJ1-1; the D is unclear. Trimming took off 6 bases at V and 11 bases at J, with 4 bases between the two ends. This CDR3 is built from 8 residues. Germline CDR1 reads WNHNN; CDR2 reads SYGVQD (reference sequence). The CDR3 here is CASRGAFF. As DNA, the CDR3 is TGCGCCAGCAGGGGGGCTTTCTTT.

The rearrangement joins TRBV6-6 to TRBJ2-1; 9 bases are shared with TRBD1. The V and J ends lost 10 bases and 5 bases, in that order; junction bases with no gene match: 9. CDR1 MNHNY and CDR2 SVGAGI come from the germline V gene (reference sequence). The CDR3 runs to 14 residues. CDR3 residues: CATSRDRAHNEQFF. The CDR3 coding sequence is TGTGCCACCAGCCGGGACAGGGCACACAATGAGCAGTTCTTC.

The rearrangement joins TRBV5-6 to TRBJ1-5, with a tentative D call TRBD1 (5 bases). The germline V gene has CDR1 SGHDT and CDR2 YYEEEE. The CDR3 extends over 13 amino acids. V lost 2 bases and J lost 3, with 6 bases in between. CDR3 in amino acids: CASSLQDNQPQHF. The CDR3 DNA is TGTGCCAGCAGCTTACAGGACAATCAGCCCCAGCATTTT.

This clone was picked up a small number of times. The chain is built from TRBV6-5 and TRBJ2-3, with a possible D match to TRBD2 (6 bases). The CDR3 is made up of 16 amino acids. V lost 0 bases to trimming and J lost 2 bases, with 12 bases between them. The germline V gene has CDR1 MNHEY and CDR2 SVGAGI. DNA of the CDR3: TGTGCCAGCAGTTACTCGACGGGGGTAGACACAGATACGCAGTATTTT. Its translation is CASSYSTGVDTDTQYF.

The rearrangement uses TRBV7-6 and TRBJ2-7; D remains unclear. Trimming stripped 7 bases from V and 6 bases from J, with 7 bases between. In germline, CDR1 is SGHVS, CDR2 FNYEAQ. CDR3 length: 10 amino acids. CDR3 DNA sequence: TGTGCCAGCAACATAATCGAGCAGTACTTC. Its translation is CASNIIEQYF.

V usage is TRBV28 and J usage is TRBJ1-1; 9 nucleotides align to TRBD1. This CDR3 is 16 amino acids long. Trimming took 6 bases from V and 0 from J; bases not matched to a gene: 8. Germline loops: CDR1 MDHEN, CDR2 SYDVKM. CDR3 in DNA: TGTGCCAGCAGCCCCCACCGGACAGGGGTGAACACTGAAGCTTTCTTT. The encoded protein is CASSPHRTGVNTEAFF.

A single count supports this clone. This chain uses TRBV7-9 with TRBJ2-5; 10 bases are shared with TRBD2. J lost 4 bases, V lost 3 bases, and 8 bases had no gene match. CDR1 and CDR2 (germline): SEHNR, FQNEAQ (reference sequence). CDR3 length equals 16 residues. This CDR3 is CASSFGLAGGGETQYF. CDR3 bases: TGTGCCAGCAGCTTTGGATTAGCGGGGGGCGGAGAGACCCAGTACTTC.

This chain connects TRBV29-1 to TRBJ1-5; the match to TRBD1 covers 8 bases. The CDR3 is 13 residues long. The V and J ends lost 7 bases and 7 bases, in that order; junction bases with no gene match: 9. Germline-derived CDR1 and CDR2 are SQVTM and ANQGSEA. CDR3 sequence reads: CSAKTGADQPQHF. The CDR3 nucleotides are TGCAGCGCCAAGACAGGGGCGGACCAGCCCCAGCATTTT.

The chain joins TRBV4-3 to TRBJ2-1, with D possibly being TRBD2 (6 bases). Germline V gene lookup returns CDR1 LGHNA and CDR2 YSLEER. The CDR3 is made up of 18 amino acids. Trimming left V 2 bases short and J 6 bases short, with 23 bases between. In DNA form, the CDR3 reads TGCGCCAGCAGCCAAAAGCCCCCGGGGGAAGCGTCCATCAATGAGCAGTTCTTC. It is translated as CASSQKPPGEASINEQFF.

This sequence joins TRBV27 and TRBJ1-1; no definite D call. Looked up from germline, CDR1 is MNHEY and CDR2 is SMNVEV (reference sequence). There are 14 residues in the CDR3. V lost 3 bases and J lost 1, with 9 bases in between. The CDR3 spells CASSLRPSNTEAFF. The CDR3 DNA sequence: TGTGCCAGCAGTTTGAGGCCGTCGAACACTGAAGCTTTCTTT.

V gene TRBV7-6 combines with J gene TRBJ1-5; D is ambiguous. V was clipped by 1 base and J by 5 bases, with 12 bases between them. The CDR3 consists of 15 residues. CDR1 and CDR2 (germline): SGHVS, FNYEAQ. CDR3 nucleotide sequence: TGTGCCAGCAGCTTAGAACCAGGCCCACATCAGCCCCAGCATTTT. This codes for CASSLEPGPHQPQHF.

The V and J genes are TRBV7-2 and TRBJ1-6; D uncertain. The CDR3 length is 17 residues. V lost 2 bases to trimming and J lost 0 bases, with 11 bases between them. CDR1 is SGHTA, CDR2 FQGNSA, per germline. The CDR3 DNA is TGTGCCAGCAGCTTAAATTTGCCGACCTCCTATAATTCACCCCTCCACTTT. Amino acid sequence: CASSLNLPTSYNSPLHF.

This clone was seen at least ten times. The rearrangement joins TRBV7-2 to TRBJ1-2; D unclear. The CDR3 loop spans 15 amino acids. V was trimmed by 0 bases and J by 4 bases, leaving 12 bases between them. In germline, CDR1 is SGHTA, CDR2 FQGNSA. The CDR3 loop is CASSLAPTAPYGYTF. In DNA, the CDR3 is TGTGCCAGCAGCTTAGCGCCAACAGCCCCCTATGGCTACACCTTC.

The CDR3 protein is CASSLFSPSGGTGNTIYF. DNA for the CDR3: TGTGCCAGCAGTTTATTCTCACCCTCGGGGGGAACTGGAAACACCATATATTTT. The chain recombines TRBV28 with TRBJ1-3, with a tentative D call TRBD1 (5 bases). This CDR3 spans 18 amino acids. The germline CDR1 and CDR2 sequences are MDHEN and SYDVKM. Trimming took 1 base from V and 2 from J, leaving 18 bases between them.